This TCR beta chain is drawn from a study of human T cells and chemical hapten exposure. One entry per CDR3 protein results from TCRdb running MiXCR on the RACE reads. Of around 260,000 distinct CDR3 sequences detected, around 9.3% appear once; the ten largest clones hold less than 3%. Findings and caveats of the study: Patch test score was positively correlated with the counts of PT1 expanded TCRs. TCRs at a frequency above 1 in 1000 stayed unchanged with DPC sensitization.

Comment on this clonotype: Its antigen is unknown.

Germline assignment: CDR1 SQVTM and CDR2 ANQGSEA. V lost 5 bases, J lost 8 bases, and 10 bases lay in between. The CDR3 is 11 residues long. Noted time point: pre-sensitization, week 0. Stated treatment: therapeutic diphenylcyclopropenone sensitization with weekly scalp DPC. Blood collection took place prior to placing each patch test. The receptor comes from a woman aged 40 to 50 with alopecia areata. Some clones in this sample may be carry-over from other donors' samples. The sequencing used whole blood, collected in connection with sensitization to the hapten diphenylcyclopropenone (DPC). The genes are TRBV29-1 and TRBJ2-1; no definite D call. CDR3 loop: CSVPRLDEQFF. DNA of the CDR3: TGCAGCGTTCCTCGGCTTGATGAGCAGTTCTTC.